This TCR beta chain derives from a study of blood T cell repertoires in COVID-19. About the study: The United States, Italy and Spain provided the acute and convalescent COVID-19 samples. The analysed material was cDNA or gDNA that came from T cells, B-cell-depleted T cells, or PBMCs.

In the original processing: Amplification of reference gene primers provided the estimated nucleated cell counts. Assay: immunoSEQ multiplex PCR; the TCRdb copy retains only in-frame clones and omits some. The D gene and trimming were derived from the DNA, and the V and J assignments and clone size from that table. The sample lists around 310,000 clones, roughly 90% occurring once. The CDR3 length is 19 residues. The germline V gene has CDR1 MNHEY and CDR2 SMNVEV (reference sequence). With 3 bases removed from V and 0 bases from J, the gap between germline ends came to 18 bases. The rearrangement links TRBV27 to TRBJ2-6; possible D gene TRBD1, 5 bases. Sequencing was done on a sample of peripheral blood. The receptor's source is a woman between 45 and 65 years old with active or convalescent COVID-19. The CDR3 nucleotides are TGTGCCAGCAGTTTCTTGGGATTGGGGCCCAACTCTGGGGCCAACGTCCTGACTTTC. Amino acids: CASSFLGLGPNSGANVLTF.